These T cell receptor beta chains were read from a single sample in a study of blood T cells in healthy people across ages. MiXCR, applied by TCRdb to the 5' RACE reads, yields one record per CDR3 protein. Of hundreds of thousands of distinct CDR3 sequences in the sample, 40% to 50% are singletons; the top ten hold about a fifth. The sequencing sample was made of blood. Receptors were obtained from a man in his 60s in good health. Both conserved end residues are part of each CDR3. The D gene is left open where the match is weak. Size is omitted from some rows. Given values are once, few, many or a class for expanded clones.

d_call | j_call | cdr3_length | clone_size | v_call | cdr3_nt | cdr3_aa
. | TRBJ2-1 | 13 | few | TRBV5-1 | TGCGCCAGCAGCGGCGCCCGGGGCAATGAGCAGTTCTTC | CASSGARGNEQFF
. | TRBJ1-4 | 13 | . | TRBV20-1 | TGCAGTGCTAGCGGGGGGGCTAATGAAAAACTGTTTTTT | CSASGGANEKLFF
. | TRBJ1-2 | 15 | . | TRBV29-1 | TGCAGCGTTGCGTGGGGGCAGGGAGGAAACTATGGCTACACCTTC | CSVAWGQGGNYGYTF
. | TRBJ1-6 | 14 | . | TRBV2 | TGTGCCAGCACCGTGGACTCCCTAAATTCACCCCTCCACTTT | CASTVDSLNSPLHF
. | TRBJ1-2 | 13 | . | TRBV20-1 | TGCGGGAAGGATGCGTTAGCTAACTATGGCTACACCTTC | CGKDALANYGYTF
. | TRBJ2-3 | 15 | . | TRBV28 | TGTGCCAGCAGCAAAACATCGACATTCTCTTTTACGCAGTATTTT | CASSKTSTFSFTQYF
TRBD2 | TRBJ2-5 | 16 | . | TRBV7-9 | TGTGCCAGCAGCTATACGACTAGCGGGGGGAAAGAGACCCAGTACTTC | CASSYTTSGGKETQYF
TRBD1 | TRBJ2-1 | 13 | . | TRBV5-1 | TGCGCCAGTAACAGGGGTTCCTACAATGAGCAGTTCTTC | CASNRGSYNEQFF
TRBD1 | TRBJ2-6 | 17 | . | TRBV28 | TGTGCCAGCAGGTCCGGGACAGTAAGCTCTGGGGCCAACGTCCTGACTTTC | CASRSGTVSSGANVLTF
TRBD2 | TRBJ2-5 | 15 | . | TRBV20-1 | TGCAGTGCTAGAGACAGGACTAGCGGGCAAGAGACCCAGTACTTC | CSARDRTSGQETQYF
. | TRBJ2-2 | 9 | . | TRBV7-9 | TGTGCCAGAGGCGGGGAGCTGTTTTTT | CARGGELFF
. | TRBJ2-3 | 14 | . | TRBV9 | TGTGCCAGCGGGCTGGGGCAGGGGTCAGATACGCAGTATTTT | CASGLGQGSDTQYF
. | TRBJ2-3 | 15 | . | TRBV5-1 | TGCGCCGGCAGCCCCCGGGACACGCGCACAGATACGCAGTATTTT | CAGSPRDTRTDTQYF
. | TRBJ2-4 | 13 | . | TRBV5-8 | TGTGCCAGCAGCTTGGGCGGGTCCTACGGGCAGTACTTC | CASSLGGSYGQYF
. | TRBJ1-1 | 13 | . | TRBV12-3/TRBV12-4 | TGTGCCAGCAGTTTAGGGGGACCCGATGAAGCTTTCTTT | CASSLGGPDEAFF
. | TRBJ2-7 | 13 | . | TRBV20-1 | TGCAGTGCCCCGATGACACTATCCTACGAGCAGTACTTC | CSAPMTLSYEQYF
. | TRBJ1-2 | 14 | . | TRBV6-6 | TGTGCCAGCAGTTACCGGGGGGCGCAAAGTAATTACACCTTC | CASSYRGAQSNYTF
. | TRBJ2-7 | 14 | few | TRBV19 | TGTGCCAGTAGTCCGGCGGTTCTTAACTACGAGCAGTACTTC | CASSPAVLNYEQYF
. | TRBJ2-1 | 16 | . | TRBV12-3/TRBV12-4 | TGTGCCAGCAGTTTAGACGCAGTAAGCTCCTACAATGAGCAGTTCTTC | CASSLDAVSSYNEQFF
. | TRBJ1-2 | 16 | . | TRBV4-3 | TGCGCCAGCAGCAATGGGGTTGGCAGGAGAAACTATGGCTACACCTTC | CASSNGVGRRNYGYTF
. | TRBJ1-1 | 14 | few | TRBV12-3/TRBV12-4 | TGTGCCAGCAGGATCGACAGGCCGAACACTGAAGCTTTCTTT | CASRIDRPNTEAFF
. | TRBJ2-7 | 13 | . | TRBV6-2/TRBV6-3 | TGTGCCAGCGGTCGGTCAGGACCTCACGAGCAGTACTTC | CASGRSGPHEQYF
TRBD2 | TRBJ2-5 | 16 | . | TRBV3-1 | TGTGCCAGCAGCCGTGGGACTACCAGAAAACAAGAGACCCAGTACTTC | CASSRGTTRKQETQYF
. | TRBJ1-1 | 14 | . | TRBV20-1 | TGCAGTGCCACATTTACAATCAGACAGAGCGAAGCTTTCTTT | CSATFTIRQSEAFF
TRBD1 | TRBJ2-7 | 14 | few | TRBV29-1 | TGCAGCGTCTTACAGGGGGCGAGCTCCTACGAGCAGTACTTC | CSVLQGASSYEQYF
. | TRBJ2-3 | 15 | few | TRBV4-1 | TGCGCCAGCAGCCAAGAGTCATACTTCACAGATACGCAGTATTTT | CASSQESYFTDTQYF
. | TRBJ1-2 | 14 | . | TRBV7-2 | TGTGCCAGCAGCTTAGCGCTGGGGAAGGGGGGCTACACCTTC | CASSLALGKGGYTF
TRBD2 | TRBJ2-3 | 13 | . | TRBV7-9 | TGTGCCAGCAGCCCTAGTGGGGGGGTGGCGCAGTATTTT | CASSPSGGVAQYF
. | TRBJ1-6 | 14 | few | TRBV3-1 | TGTGCCAGCAGCCAAGATGGGAATAATTCACCCCTCCACTTT | CASSQDGNNSPLHF
. | TRBJ2-1 | 11 | few | TRBV5-1 | TGCGCCAGCAGCGTAATGGGGGAGCAGTTCTTC | CASSVMGEQFF